The text below deals with one T cell receptor beta chain. This entry belongs to a study of cytomegalovirus exposure and HLA in healthy donors. In the PCR, 60 Vbeta and 13 Jbeta primers were used. Sequenced by immunoSEQ multiplex PCR; TCRdb stores in-frame clones only, minus some. This repertoire shows 30,000 to 40,000 clones, roughly 67% found once; its top ten account for over 9.5%. This CDR3 has 16 residues. Germline CDR1 SGHTA, CDR2 FQGTGA. V lost 3 bases, J lost 1 base, and 7 bases stayed unmatched. The TCR was taken from a man aged 35-49 years in good health and CMV-seropositive. The chain joins TRBV7-3 to TRBJ2-3, with 7 bases matching TRBD2. The specimen was PBMCs. CDR3 amino acids: CASSFQAGSRTDTQYF. Written as DNA, the CDR3 is TGTGCCAGCAGCTTCCAAGCGGGGAGCCGCACAGATACGCAGTATTTT. The full variable domain, rest sourced from reference TRBV7-3 and TRBJ2-3, is GAGVSQTPSNKVTEKGKYVELRCDPISGHTALYWYRQSLGQGPEFLIYFQGTGAADDSGLPNDRFFAVRPEGSVSTLKIQRTERGDSAVYLCASSFQAGSRTDTQYFGPGTRLTVL.